Sequencing of this TCR beta chain was carried out in a study of blood T cell repertoires in COVID-19. Study-level information: Whether acute or convalescent, the COVID-19 samples came from the United States, Italy and Spain. From T cells, B-cell-depleted T cells, or PBMCs came the material, which was cDNA or gDNA.

Trimming took off 7 bases at V and 8 bases at J, with 17 bases between the two ends. This CDR3 spans 13 amino acids. The authors' processing: From reference gene primer amplification, estimates of nucleated cell counts were derived. The data were produced by immunoSEQ multiplex PCR, yet TCRdb's version contains in-frame clones alone and is incomplete. That table is the source of V, J and clone size, and D and trimming were worked out from the DNA. Of 78,000 or so clones in the sample, roughly 86% were seen once. The source is a woman aged 50 to 65 with acute or convalescent COVID-19. The V and J genes are TRBV12-3 or TRBV12-4 and TRBJ1-2; possible D gene TRBD1, 5 bases. Sequencing was done on a sample of peripheral blood. CDR3 nucleotides: TGTGCCAGCACCTCTGGCCCAGGGCGAGGCTACACCTTC. Its protein is CASTSGPGRGYTF.